This T cell receptor (beta chain) was retrieved from a study of identical twins. TCRdb re-analysed the 5' RACE reads in MiXCR, keeping a single row per CDR3 protein. Of 1.5 million to 2 million distinct CDR3 sequences in the sample, about 32% were seen once. The CDR3 loop spans 21 amino acids. CDR1 is MGHDK, CDR2 SYGVNS, per germline. The chain links TRBV25-1 to TRBJ2-1; TRBD2 aligns across 8 bases. The end of the DNA aligns better with TRBJ2-7, so the J call may be wrong. The clonotype was recovered from a newborn girl in good health. Sequenced material: cord blood. In DNA, the CDR3 is TGTGCCAGCAGTGAATGGCTTCGTCTTCGGTATACGAGCGGGGGTAACAATGAGCAGTACTTC. Protein product: CASSEWLRLRYTSGGNNEQYF.